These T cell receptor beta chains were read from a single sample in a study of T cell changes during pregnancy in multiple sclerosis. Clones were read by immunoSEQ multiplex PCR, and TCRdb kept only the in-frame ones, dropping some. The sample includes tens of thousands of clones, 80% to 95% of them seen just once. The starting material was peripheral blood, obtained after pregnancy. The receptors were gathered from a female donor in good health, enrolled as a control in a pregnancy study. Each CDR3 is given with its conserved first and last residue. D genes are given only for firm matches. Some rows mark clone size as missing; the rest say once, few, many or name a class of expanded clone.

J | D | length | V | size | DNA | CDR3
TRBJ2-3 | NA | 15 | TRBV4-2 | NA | TGTGCCAGCAGCCAAGGTCGAGCTAGCGAGAACACGCAGTATTTT | CASSQGRASENTQYF
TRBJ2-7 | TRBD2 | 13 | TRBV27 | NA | TGTGCCAGCAGTTTTAGCGGGATCCACGAGCAGTACTTC | CASSFSGIHEQYF
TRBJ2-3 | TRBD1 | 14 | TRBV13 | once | TGTGCCAACAGCAGGGGGCTTTCTGTAGATACGCAGTATTTT | CANSRGLSVDTQYF
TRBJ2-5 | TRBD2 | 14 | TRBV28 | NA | TGTGCCAGCAGTTTGAGCGGGGGGATGGAGACCCAGTACTTC | CASSLSGGMETQYF
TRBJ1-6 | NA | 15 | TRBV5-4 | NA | TGTGCCAGCAGCTTGGCCAGGGGTGATAATTCACCCCTCCACTTT | CASSLARGDNSPLHF
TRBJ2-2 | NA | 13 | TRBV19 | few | TGTGCCAGTACCCCAATCAGGGCCGGGGAGCTGTTTTTT | CASTPIRAGELFF
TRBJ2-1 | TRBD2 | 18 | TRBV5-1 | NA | TGCGCCAGCAGCGGCGCTAGCGGGGGCCCTACTATTTACAATGAGCAGTTCTTC | CASSGASGGPTIYNEQFF
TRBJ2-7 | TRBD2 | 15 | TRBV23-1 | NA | TGCGCCAGCAGTCAAAAACTAGCGGAACACTACGAGCAGTACTTC | CASSQKLAEHYEQYF
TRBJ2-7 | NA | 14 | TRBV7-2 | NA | TGTGCCAGCAGCTTAGGCGGCGGGTCCTACGAGCAGTACTTC | CASSLGGGSYEQYF
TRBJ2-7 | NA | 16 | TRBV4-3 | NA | TGCGCCAGCAGCCAAGACACCGGGACACCCTCCGACGAGCAGTACTTC | CASSQDTGTPSDEQYF
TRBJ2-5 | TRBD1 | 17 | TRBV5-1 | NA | TGCGCCAGCAGCTTGGCCACATCTGGGACAGGGCAAGAGACCCAGTACTTC | CASSLATSGTGQETQYF
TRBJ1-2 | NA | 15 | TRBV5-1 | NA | TGCGCCAGCAGCTCCGGACCTGATGCGGGATATGGCTACACCTTC | CASSSGPDAGYGYTF
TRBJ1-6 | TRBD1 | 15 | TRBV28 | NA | TGTGCCAGCAGCCCACAGGGGAGCATAGTCTCACCCCTCCACTTT | CASSPQGSIVSPLHF
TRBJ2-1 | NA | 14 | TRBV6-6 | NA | TGTGCCAGCAGTTACTGGCTAGTTGTGAATGAGCAGTTCTTC | CASSYWLVVNEQFF
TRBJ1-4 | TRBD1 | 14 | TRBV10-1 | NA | TGCGCCAGCAGTGATGGGACAGGGAACGAAAAACTGTTTTTT | CASSDGTGNEKLFF
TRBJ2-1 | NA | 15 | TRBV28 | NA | TGTGCCAGCAGTTTGGAATACGGCAGGGGAAATGAGCAGTTCTTC | CASSLEYGRGNEQFF
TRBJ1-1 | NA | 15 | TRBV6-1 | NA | TGTGCCAGCAGTGAAGCCCTGGGGGGGTATACTGAAGCTTTCTTT | CASSEALGGYTEAFF
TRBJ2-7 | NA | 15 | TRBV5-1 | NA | TGCGCCAGCAGCACCTGGACAGAGGGCCCCTACGAGCAGTACTTC | CASSTWTEGPYEQYF
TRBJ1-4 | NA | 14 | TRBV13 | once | TGTGCCAGCAGCTTAGCAGCGACTAATGAAAAACTGTTTTTT | CASSLAATNEKLFF
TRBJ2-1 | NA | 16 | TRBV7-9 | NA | TGTGCCAGCAGCTTAAGGTTGAGTAGCGGTTACAATGAGCAGTTCTTC | CASSLRLSSGYNEQFF
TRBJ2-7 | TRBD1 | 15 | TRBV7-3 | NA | TGTGCCAGCAGCTCAGACAGGGGGGAAACCTACGAGCAGTACTTC | CASSSDRGETYEQYF
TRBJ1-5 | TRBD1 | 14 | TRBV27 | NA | TGTGCCAGCAGTTTATTGGCAGGGGGTCAGCCCCAGCATTTT | CASSLLAGGQPQHF
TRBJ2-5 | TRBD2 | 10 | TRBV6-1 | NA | TGTGCCACCAGGGCGGGACTACAGTACTTC | CATRAGLQYF
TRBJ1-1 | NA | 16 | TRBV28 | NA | TGTGCCAGCAGTCCGGCGTCCAGGCCCATGAACACTGAAGCTTTCTTT | CASSPASRPMNTEAFF
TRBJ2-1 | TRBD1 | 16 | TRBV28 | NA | TGTGCCAGCAGCGATAAATCAGGGGGCTCCTACAATGAGCAGTTCTTC | CASSDKSGGSYNEQFF
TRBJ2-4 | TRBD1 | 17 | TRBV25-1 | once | TGTGCCAGCAGTGACTTGGGACAGGGATTAGCCAAAAACATTCAGTACTTC | CASSDLGQGLAKNIQYF
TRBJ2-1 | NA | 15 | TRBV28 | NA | TGTGCCAGCAGCCCGCGGCCGAGCTCCTACAATGAGCAGTTCTTC | CASSPRPSSYNEQFF
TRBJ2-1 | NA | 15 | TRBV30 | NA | TGTGCCTGGAGTCTACAGGCAACCTCCTACAATGAGCAGTTCTTC | CAWSLQATSYNEQFF
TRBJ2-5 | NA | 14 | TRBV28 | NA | TGTGCCAGCAGCCAAGGACAGCGATTAGAGACCCAGTACTTC | CASSQGQRLETQYF
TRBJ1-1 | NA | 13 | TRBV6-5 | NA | TGTGCCAGCAGTCCCCAATACCCGGTGTTGGCTTTCTTT | CASSPQYPVLAFF
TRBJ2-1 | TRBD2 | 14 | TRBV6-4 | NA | TGTGCCAGCAGTGCGAACATAGCGGGGGCTGAGCAGTTCTTC | CASSANIAGAEQFF
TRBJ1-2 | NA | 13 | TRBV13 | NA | TGTGCCAGCAGCTTAGGCCGGAACTATGGCTACACCTTC | CASSLGRNYGYTF
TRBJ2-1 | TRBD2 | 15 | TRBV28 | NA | TGTGCCAGCAGTTTGTTCGCGGGAGTGGACAATGAGCAGTTCTTC | CASSLFAGVDNEQFF
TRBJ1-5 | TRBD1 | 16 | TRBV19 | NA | TGTGCCAGTAGTTCGGACAGGGGACGGTATAATCAGCCCCAGCATTTT | CASSSDRGRYNQPQHF
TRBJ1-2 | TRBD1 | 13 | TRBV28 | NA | TGTGCCAGCAGTTCCCGGGACAGGGCAGGCTACACCTTC | CASSSRDRAGYTF
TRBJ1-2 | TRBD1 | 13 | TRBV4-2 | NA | TGTGCCAGCAGCCGTGACAGGGGAGGTGGCTACACCTTC | CASSRDRGGGYTF
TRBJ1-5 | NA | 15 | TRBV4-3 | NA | TGCGCCAGCAGCCAAGATCGGGAAGCGTATCAGCCCCAGCATTTT | CASSQDREAYQPQHF
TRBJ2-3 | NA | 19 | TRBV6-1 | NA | TGTGCCAGCCGTGACCCCAGGGCGGGACAGCGTCTATATTTTGATACGCAGTATTTT | CASRDPRAGQRLYFDTQYF
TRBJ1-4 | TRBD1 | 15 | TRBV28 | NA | TGTGCCAGCAGTAGAACCGGGACAGGGGGAGAAAAACTGTTTTTT | CASSRTGTGGEKLFF
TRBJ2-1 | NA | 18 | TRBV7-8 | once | TGTGCCAGCAGCTTAAACGACTTCAGGGGCAGCTCCTACAATGAGCAGTTCTTC | CASSLNDFRGSSYNEQFF
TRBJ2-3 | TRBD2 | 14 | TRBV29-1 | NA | TGCAGCGTTGCCGGGACTAAAGACACAGATACGCAGTATTTT | CSVAGTKDTDTQYF
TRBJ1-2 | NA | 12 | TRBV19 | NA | TGTGCCAGTAGACCCGGGGGAGCGGGCTACACCTTC | CASRPGGAGYTF